Listed below are T cell receptor beta chains from one sample, sequenced in a study of blood T cell repertoires in COVID-19. The protocol was immunoSEQ multiplex PCR, while the TCRdb copy is restricted to in-frame clones and leaves out a portion. The data contain 120,000 or so clones, about 74% of them singletons. Sequenced input: peripheral blood. All receptors derive from a human donor in a cohort sampled during active COVID-19. The CDR3 runs from the conserved cysteine through the conserved F or W. The order of the fields is D gene, V gene, J gene, clone size, CDR3 DNA, CDR3 protein. A D gene is named only where the DNA matches it firmly. Size tells how often a clone was seen (once, few, many) or the class of an expanded clone, and some rows leave it out.

D: TRBD1; V: TRBV5-1; J: TRBJ2-7; size: NA; DNA: TGCGCCAGCAGCACCGACAGGGACTACGAGCAGTACTTC; CDR3: CASSTDRDYEQYF
D: TRBD1; V: TRBV5-1; J: TRBJ2-7; size: NA; DNA: TGCGCCAGCAGCTTGGGGGGGACAGCTGATAGGGAGCAGTACTTC; CDR3: CASSLGGTADREQYF
D: TRBD1; V: TRBV28; J: TRBJ2-7; size: NA; DNA: TGTGCCAGCGAGGAGGCCCGAGGGGCAGGGGGTGTTTCCACCTACGAGCAGTACTTC; CDR3: CASEEARGAGGVSTYEQYF
D: TRBD2; V: TRBV19; J: TRBJ2-7; size: NA; DNA: TGTGCCAGTAGTCCCCTAGCGGGAGCCTACGAGCAGTACTTC; CDR3: CASSPLAGAYEQYF
D: TRBD2; V: TRBV9; J: TRBJ2-2; size: NA; DNA: TGTGCCAGCAGTATTATAGCGGGGGACACCGGGGAGCTGTTTTTT; CDR3: CASSIIAGDTGELFF
D: TRBD1; V: TRBV6-5; J: TRBJ1-3; size: NA; DNA: TGTGCCAGCAGGGATACAGGGGCGGCTGGAAACACCATATATTTT; CDR3: CASRDTGAAGNTIYF
D: TRBD2; V: TRBV27; J: TRBJ2-3; size: once; DNA: TGTGCCAGCAGTTTCCTAGCGGGGGGGCGCACAGATACGCAGTATTTT; CDR3: CASSFLAGGRTDTQYF
D: TRBD1; V: TRBV10-3; J: TRBJ2-5; size: NA; DNA: TGTGCCATCAGATCCGGGACAGGGGGTGTGGAGACCCAGTACTTC; CDR3: CAIRSGTGGVETQYF
D: NA; V: TRBV10-3; J: TRBJ2-7; size: NA; DNA: TGTGCCATCAGTGAGCTAGCAGGGGTTGCCTACGAGCAGTACTTC; CDR3: CAISELAGVAYEQYF
D: TRBD1; V: TRBV13; J: TRBJ2-7; size: NA; DNA: TGTGCCAGCAGCCTTGGGACAGGTGCCTACGAGCAGTACTTC; CDR3: CASSLGTGAYEQYF
D: TRBD1; V: TRBV12-3/TRBV12-4; J: TRBJ1-5; size: NA; DNA: TGTGCCAGCAGTTTCAGGGGGCATCAGCCCCAGCATTTT; CDR3: CASSFRGHQPQHF
D: NA; V: TRBV25-1; J: TRBJ1-2; size: NA; DNA: TGTGCCAGCAGTGAATGGGGAGGGTGGGGGGAATTTCATGGCTACACCTTC; CDR3: CASSEWGGWGEFHGYTF
D: TRBD2; V: TRBV28; J: TRBJ2-7; size: NA; DNA: TGTGCCAGCAGTTTATACCCGGGGGGATACTACGAGCAGTACTTC; CDR3: CASSLYPGGYYEQYF
D: NA; V: TRBV6-1; J: TRBJ2-4; size: NA; DNA: TGTGCCAGCAGTGACATACAGGCCCCGGCCAAAAACATTCAGTACTTC; CDR3: CASSDIQAPAKNIQYF
D: NA; V: TRBV5-4; J: TRBJ2-7; size: NA; DNA: TGTGCCAGCAGCTCTACAGGGCCTCTCTACGAGCAGTACTTC; CDR3: CASSSTGPLYEQYF
D: TRBD1; V: TRBV18; J: TRBJ2-1; size: once; DNA: TGTGCCAGCTCACGATACGGGACAGGGTACGGCAATGAGCAGTTCTTC; CDR3: CASSRYGTGYGNEQFF
D: NA; V: TRBV2; J: TRBJ1-4; size: NA; DNA: TGTGCCAGCCGCCGGGGGACTAATGAAAAACTGTTTTTT; CDR3: CASRRGTNEKLFF
D: NA; V: TRBV6-5; J: TRBJ2-7; size: NA; DNA: TGTGCCAGCAGAGGGGGGGGTTTCGACGAGCAGTACTTC; CDR3: CASRGGGFDEQYF
D: NA; V: TRBV9; J: TRBJ1-2; size: NA; DNA: TGTGCCAGCAGCGTAGTTGCAGGGGCAGGGTATGGCTACACCTTC; CDR3: CASSVVAGAGYGYTF
D: NA; V: TRBV14; J: TRBJ1-1; size: NA; DNA: TGTGCCAGCAGCCAAGATGAGGGGGGGGATGAAGCTTTCTTT; CDR3: CASSQDEGGDEAFF
D: NA; V: TRBV18; J: TRBJ1-1; size: NA; DNA: TGTGCCAGCTCACCTCACCCCCCAGACACTTACACTGAAGCTTTCTTT; CDR3: CASSPHPPDTYTEAFF
D: TRBD1; V: TRBV29-1; J: TRBJ1-1; size: NA; DNA: TGCAGCGGGGCGACAGGGCGGATCACTGAAGCTTTCTTT; CDR3: CSGATGRITEAFF